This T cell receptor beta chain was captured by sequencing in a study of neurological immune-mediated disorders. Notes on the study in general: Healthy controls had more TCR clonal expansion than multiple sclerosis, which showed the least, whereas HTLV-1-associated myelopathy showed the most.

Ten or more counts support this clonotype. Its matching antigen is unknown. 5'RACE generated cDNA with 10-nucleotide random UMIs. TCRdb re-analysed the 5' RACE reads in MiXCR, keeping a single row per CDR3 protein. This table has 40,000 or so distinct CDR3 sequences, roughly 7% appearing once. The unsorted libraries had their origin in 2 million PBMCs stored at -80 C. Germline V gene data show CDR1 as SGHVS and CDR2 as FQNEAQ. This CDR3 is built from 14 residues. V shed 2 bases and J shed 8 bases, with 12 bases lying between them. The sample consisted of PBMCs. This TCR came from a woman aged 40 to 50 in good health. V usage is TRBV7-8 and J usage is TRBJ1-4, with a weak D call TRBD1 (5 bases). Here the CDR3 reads CASSLQGYGEKLFF. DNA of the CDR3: TGTGCCAGCAGCTTACAGGGTTACGGGGAAAAACTGTTTTTT.